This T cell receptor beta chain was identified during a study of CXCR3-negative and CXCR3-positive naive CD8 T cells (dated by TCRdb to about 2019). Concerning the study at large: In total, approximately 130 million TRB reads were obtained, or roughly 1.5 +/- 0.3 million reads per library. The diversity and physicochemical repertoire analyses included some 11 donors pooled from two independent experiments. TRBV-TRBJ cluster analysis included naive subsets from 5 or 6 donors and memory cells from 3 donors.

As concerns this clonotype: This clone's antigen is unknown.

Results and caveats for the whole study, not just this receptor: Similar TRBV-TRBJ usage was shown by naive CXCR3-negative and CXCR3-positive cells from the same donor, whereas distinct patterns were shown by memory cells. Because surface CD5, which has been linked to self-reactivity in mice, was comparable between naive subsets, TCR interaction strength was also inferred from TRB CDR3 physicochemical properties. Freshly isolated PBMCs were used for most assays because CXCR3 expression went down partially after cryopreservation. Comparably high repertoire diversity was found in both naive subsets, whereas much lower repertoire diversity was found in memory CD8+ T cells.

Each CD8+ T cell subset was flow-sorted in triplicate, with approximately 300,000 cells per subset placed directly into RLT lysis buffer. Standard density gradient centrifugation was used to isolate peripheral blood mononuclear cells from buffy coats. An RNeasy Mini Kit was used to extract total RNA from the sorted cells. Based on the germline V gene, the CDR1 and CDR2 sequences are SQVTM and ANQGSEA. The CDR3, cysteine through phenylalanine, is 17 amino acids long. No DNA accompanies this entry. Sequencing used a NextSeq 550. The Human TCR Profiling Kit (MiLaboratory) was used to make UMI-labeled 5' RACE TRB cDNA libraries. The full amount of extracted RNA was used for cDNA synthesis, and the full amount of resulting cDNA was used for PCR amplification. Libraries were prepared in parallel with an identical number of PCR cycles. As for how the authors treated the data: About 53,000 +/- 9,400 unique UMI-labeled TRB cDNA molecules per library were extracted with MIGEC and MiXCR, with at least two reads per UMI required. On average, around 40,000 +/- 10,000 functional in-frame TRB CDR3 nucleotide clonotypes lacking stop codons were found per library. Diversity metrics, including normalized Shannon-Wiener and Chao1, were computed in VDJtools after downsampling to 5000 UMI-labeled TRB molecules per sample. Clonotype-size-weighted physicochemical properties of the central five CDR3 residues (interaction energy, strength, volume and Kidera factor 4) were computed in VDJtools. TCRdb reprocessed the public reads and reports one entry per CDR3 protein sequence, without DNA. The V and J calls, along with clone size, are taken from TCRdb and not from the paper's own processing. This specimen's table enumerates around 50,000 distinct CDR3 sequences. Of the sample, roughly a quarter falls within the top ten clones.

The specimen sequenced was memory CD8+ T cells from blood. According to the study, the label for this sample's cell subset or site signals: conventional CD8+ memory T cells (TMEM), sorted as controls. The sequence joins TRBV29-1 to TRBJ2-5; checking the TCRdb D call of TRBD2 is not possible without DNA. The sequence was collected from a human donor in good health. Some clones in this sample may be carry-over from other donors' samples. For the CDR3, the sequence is CSVEGKVGLAAQETQYF.